The next 21 T cell receptor beta chains were all read from a single sample in a study of blood T cell repertoires in COVID-19. TCRdb's copy holds only in-frame clones and misses some; the assay was immunoSEQ multiplex PCR. This table has around 170,000 clones, under 80% appearing once. Sequences were obtained from peripheral blood. The receptors were sampled from an elderly woman with acute or convalescent COVID-19.

This clone appeared a few times. V gene TRBV9 combines with J gene TRBJ2-3, with D possibly being TRBD1 (6 bases). The CDR3 extends over 16 amino acids. The germline V gene has CDR1 SGDLS and CDR2 YYNGEE. V was pared by 2 bases and J by 1 base, with 14 bases between. This CDR3 is CASSVRGQHGTDTQYF. The CDR3 DNA reads as TGTGCCAGCAGCGTTAGGGGACAACATGGCACAGATACGCAGTATTTT.

The V and J genes are TRBV19 and TRBJ1-2; D not resolved. Trimming stripped 2 bases from V and 2 bases from J, with 15 bases between. The CDR3 is 16 residues long. Germline loops: CDR1 LNHDA, CDR2 SQIVND (reference sequence). CDR3 nucleotides: TGTGCCAGTAGTATAATATCGGTAGCAGTAAACTATGGCTACACCTTC. Translation: CASSIISVAVNYGYTF.

This chain links TRBV7-2 with TRBJ2-5; maybe TRBD2 (6 bases). Trimming shortened V by 5 bases and J by 2 bases, and 15 bases separated the two germline ends. The germline V gene encodes CDR1 SGHTA and CDR2 FQGNSA. The CDR3 contains 15 residues. CDR3 residues: CASSGGGEPQETQYF. The CDR3 bases are TGTGCCAGCAGCGGTGGCGGGGAGCCTCAAGAGACCCAGTACTTC. Together with reference TRBV7-2 and TRBJ2-5, the CDR3 gives the full variable domain: GAGVSQSPSNKVTEKGKDVELRCDPISGHTALYWYRQSLGQGLEFLIYFQGNSAPDKSGLPSDRFSAERTGGSVSTLTIQRTQQEDSAVYLCASSGGGEPQETQYFGPGTRLLVL.

The rearrangement links TRBV30 to TRBJ2-5; D unresolved. The ends were cut back, 0 bases at V and 5 bases at J, with 10 bases in the middle. Germline values: CDR1 GTSNPN, CDR2 SVGIG (reference sequence). This CDR3 is built from 13 residues. CDR3 nucleotides: TGTGCCTGGAGTGTGGGCCAAACGGAGACCCAGTACTTC. It translates to CAWSVGQTETQYF.

This chain joins TRBV30 and TRBJ2-4; 8 positions match TRBD1. Trimming removed 5 bases from V and 8 bases from J; junction bases left unmatched: 8. CDR1 is GTSNPN, CDR2 SVGIG, per germline (reference sequence). The CDR3 extends over 13 amino acids. The CDR3 bases are TGTGCCTGGGCGGACAGGGTGTTGGACATTCAGTACTTC. Translation gives CAWADRVLDIQYF.

This clone was observed a handful of times. The rearrangement uses TRBV11-3 and TRBJ1-1; D may be TRBD1 (6 bases). V was trimmed by 5 bases and J by 3 bases, leaving 19 bases between them. Germline lookup yields CDR1 SGHNT and CDR2 YENEEA. The length of the CDR3 is 16 residues. The CDR3 is CASSPDAGGGYTEAFF. For the CDR3, the DNA is TGTGCCAGCAGCCCAGACGCGGGTGGGGGCTACACTGAAGCTTTCTTT.

Only a few counts were recorded for this clone. This chain joins TRBV18 and TRBJ1-5; D not resolved. Trimming left V 2 bases short and J 5 bases short, with 10 bases between. CDR3 length: 14 residues. Looked up from germline, CDR1 is KGHSH and CDR2 is LQKENI. The CDR3 DNA is TGTGCCAGCTCACCATGGGAGAGGGATCAGCCCCAGCATTTT. It specifies CASSPWERDQPQHF.

This clone showed up just a few times. The chain couples TRBV2 to TRBJ2-2, with 13 positions matching TRBD2. The CDR3 has 16 residues. The germline V gene has CDR1 SNHLY and CDR2 FYNNEI. V gave up 7 bases and J gave up 6 bases; unmatched junction bases: 8. The DNA of the CDR3 is TGTGCCAGCAAGGGACTAGCGGGATGGGGCGCCGGGGAGCTGTTTTTT. Protein product: CASKGLAGWGAGELFF.

The chain has TRBV28 and TRBJ2-1; 16 bases agree with TRBD2. Looked up from germline, CDR1 is MDHEN and CDR2 is SYDVKM. V was clipped by 5 bases and J by 7 bases; unmatched bases: 17. There are 20 residues in the CDR3. The CDR3 reads CASSPQLGLAGGTPGNEQFF. CDR3 nucleotide sequence: TGTGCCAGCAGTCCCCAGCTGGGACTAGCGGGAGGGACTCCCGGGAATGAGCAGTTCTTC.

The rearrangement uses TRBV11-2 and TRBJ2-1, with unresolved D. This CDR3 has 12 amino acids. Trimming removed 1 base at V and 5 bases at J, with 3 bases between. Per germline, CDR1 SGHAT and CDR2 FQNNGV. CDR3 residues: CASSLGHNEQFF. The CDR3 DNA reads TGTGCCAGCAGCTTAGGGCACAATGAGCAGTTCTTC. Supplemented by reference TRBV11-2 and TRBJ2-1, the full variable domain reads EAGVAQSPRYKIIEKRQSVAFWCNPISGHATLYWYQQILGQGPKLLIQFQNNGVVDDSQLPKDRFSAERLKGVDSTLKIQPAKLEDSAVYLCASSLGHNEQFFGPGTRLTVL.

The chain recombines TRBV12-3 or TRBV12-4 with TRBJ1-2; 8 bases match TRBD1. This CDR3 is built from 13 residues. Losses at the gene ends were 5 bases for V and 8 bases for J; bases not matched to a gene: 7. The CDR3 sequence: CASSPTGVRGYTF. The CDR3 region has the DNA TGTGCCAGCAGTCCGACAGGGGTCCGGGGCTACACCTTC.

This chain joins TRBV28 and TRBJ2-1, with a weak D call TRBD1 (6 bases). The CDR3 loop spans 15 amino acids. The ends were cut back, 4 bases at V and 5 bases at J, with 15 bases in the middle. The germline V gene has CDR1 MDHEN and CDR2 SYDVKM. The CDR3 is CASSSGQQTNNEQFF. CDR3 DNA sequence: TGTGCCAGCAGTTCTGGACAGCAGACAAACAATGAGCAGTTCTTC. The variable domain in full, with the rest retrieved from reference TRBV28 and TRBJ2-1, is DVKVTQSSRYLVKRTGEKVFLECVQDMDHENMFWYRQDPGLGLRLIYFSYDVKMKEKGDIPEGYSVSREKKERFSLILESASTNQTSMYLCASSSGQQTNNEQFFGPGTRLTVL.

In this sample, this clone turned up a few times. The rearrangement joins TRBV28 to TRBJ1-1; no clear D gene. The CDR3 contains 12 residues. Trimming left V 0 bases short and J 6 bases short, with 5 bases between. The germline gives CDR1 MDHEN, CDR2 SYDVKM. DNA for the CDR3: TGTGCCAGCAGTTTATGGGGAGCTGAAGCTTTCTTT. This codes for CASSLWGAEAFF.

The rearrangement joins TRBV29-1 to TRBJ2-3; 12 bases are shared with TRBD2. Germline CDR1 and CDR2: SQVTM and ANQGSEA. The CDR3 is 14 amino acids. Unmatched junction bases numbered 4, after V lost 6 bases and J lost 3 bases. The CDR3 reads CSVWTSGTTDTQYF. In DNA form, the CDR3 reads TGCAGCGTATGGACTAGCGGGACTACAGATACGCAGTATTTT.

V and J are TRBV10-1 and TRBJ2-3; 9 bases are a match to TRBD2. With V trimmed by 6 bases and J by 5 bases, 6 bases remained unmatched. Germline assignment: CDR1 WNHNN and CDR2 SYGVQD (reference sequence). The CDR3 has 14 residues. The CDR3 spells CASSAVTSGDTQYF. Written as DNA, the CDR3 is TGCGCCAGCAGCGCCGTGACTAGCGGAGATACGCAGTATTTT.

This clone has more than one count but fewer than ten. This chain joins TRBV7-2 and TRBJ2-2, with 7 bases that match TRBD1. The CDR3 has 16 residues. The V and J ends lost 1 base and 6 bases, in that order; junction bases with no gene match: 8. The germline V gene has CDR1 SGHTA and CDR2 FQGNSA. CDR3 bases: TGTGCCAGCAGCTTAGGAGGGGGCGTTTATTCCGGGGAGCTGTTTTTT. It codes for CASSLGGGVYSGELFF.

This rearrangement joins TRBV30 to TRBJ1-6, with D unclear. Germline V gives CDR1 GTSNPN, CDR2 SVGIG (reference sequence). V was cut by 7 bases and J by 9 bases, with 13 bases left in between. The length of the CDR3 is 12 residues. CDR3 bases: TGTGCCTACCGGACTTGGCCTTCACCCCTCCACTTT. Protein sequence: CAYRTWPSPLHF. The variable domain in full, completed from reference TRBV30 and TRBJ1-6, reads SQTIHQWPATLVQPVGSPLSLECTVEGTSNPNLYWYRQAAGRGLQLLFYSVGIGQISSEVPQNLSASRPQDRQFILSSKKLLLSDSGFYLCAYRTWPSPLHFGNGTRLTVT.

About this clone: One junction end does not reproduce the germline sequence, and a read error may be involved. The chain is built from TRBV27 and TRBJ1-1; D is perhaps TRBD1 (6 bases). Germline CDR1 is MNHEY and CDR2 is SMNVEV (reference sequence). This CDR3 has 12 residues. This CDR3 is CASSFGGGRQVF. CDR3 bases: TGTGCCAGCAGTTTTGGGGGGGGGCGCCAGGTCTTT.

In this sample, this clone turned up once. One end of the junction is discordant with germline, which a read error may explain. Different DNA sequences within this sample yield the same CDR3. CDR3 amino acids: CASSVEAGGPQPQHF. The CDR3 region has the DNA TGTGCCAGTAGCGTAGAGGCAGGGGGCCCTCAGCCCCAGCATTTT. This chain links TRBV9 with TRBJ1-5, with 8 bases matching TRBD1. Germline assignment: CDR1 SGDLS and CDR2 YYNGEE. The CDR3 has 15 residues. Combining the CDR3 with reference TRBV9 and TRBJ1-5 gives the whole variable domain DSGVTQTPKHLITATGQRVTLRCSPRSGDLSVYWYQQSLDQGLQFLIQYYNGEERAKGNILERFSAQQFPDLHSELNLSSLELGDSALYFCASSVEAGGPQPQHFGDGTRLSIL.

This chain links TRBV29-1 with TRBJ2-3; 9 bases map to TRBD2. Germline CDR1 SQVTM, CDR2 ANQGSEA. The CDR3 consists of 14 residues. After removal of 8 bases from V and 2 bases from J, the junction contained 8 bases not matched to a gene. Here the CDR3 DNA reads TGCAGCTTGGGGACTAGCAGATACACAGATACGCAGTATTTT. As protein: CSLGTSRYTDTQYF.

This chain connects TRBV18 to TRBJ1-1; D remains unclear. This CDR3 region has 15 residues. With 0 bases removed from V and 1 base from J, the gap between germline ends came to 9 bases. Germline V lookup: CDR1 KGHSH, CDR2 LQKENI. CDR3 sequence: CASSPPGVRNTEAFF. DNA for the CDR3: TGTGCCAGCTCACCACCGGGCGTGCGGAACACTGAAGCTTTCTTT.